The entry below describes one T cell receptor (beta chain). Its target is unknown. The data belong to a study of T cell repertoires and HLA-DP antigens. Study information: CD4+ T cells were cocultured with HeLa cells expressing HLA-DP.

Generated by immunoSEQ multiplex PCR, the TCRdb table keeps only in-frame clones and is missing some. The table has about 89,000 clones, approximately 86% seen once. Overall study results and limits: Average cumulative frequency of previously undetected clones was 36.3% against one allele and around 50% against the other. A non-physiological HeLa system presented antigen to total CD4+ responders.

Germline CDR1 reads MNHEY; CDR2 reads SVGAGI. This CDR3 is built from 13 residues. Trimming took 6 bases from V and 1 from J, leaving 9 bases between them. Untouched CD4+ T cells were bead-isolated at approximately 98% purity. This chain links TRBV6-5 with TRBJ2-5, with D possibly TRBD2 on 6 matching bases. Sequencing was done on a sample of CD4+ T cells from PBMCs. The receptor comes from a man aged 45-65 years in good health and CMV-seronegative. CDR3 in amino acids: CASSRTIQETQYF. The CDR3 nucleotides read TGTGCCAGCAGCCGGACTATCCAAGAGACCCAGTACTTC.